Below are 29 T cell receptor beta chains sequenced from a single sample in a study of early T cells in non-severe SARS-CoV-2 infection. TCRdb recomputed calls from the 5' RACE reads with MiXCR, one row per CDR3 protein. Found here are 35,000 to 55,000 distinct CDR3 sequences, roughly 23% of them singletons; the top ten hold roughly 4.6%. The specimen comprised whole blood, sampled at baseline. Every receptor here comes from an adult who was a healthcare worker with PCR-confirmed SARS-CoV-2 infection or an uninfected control (not recorded which).

This clonotype appeared a few times. The J gene is TRBJ2-3, the V gene TRBV6-1; perhaps TRBD2 as D (6 bases). Looked up from germline, CDR1 is MNHNS and CDR2 is SASEGT. This CDR3 spans 15 amino acids. Trimming took 2 bases from V and 2 from J, leaving 11 bases between them. CDR3 in DNA: TGTGCCAGCAGTGAAAGGGAGGACTTCACAGATACGCAGTATTTT. Translating gives CASSEREDFTDTQYF.

The chain carries TRBV11-3 and TRBJ2-1; D gene ambiguous. Germline loops: CDR1 SGHNT, CDR2 YENEEA. V lost 4 bases and J 8 bases, leaving 9 bases between the germline ends. CDR3 length equals 12 residues. The CDR3 sequence: CASSSHSHEQFF. The CDR3 nucleotides read TGTGCCAGCAGCTCGCATAGCCATGAGCAGTTCTTC.

There are a few counts of this clonotype. This chain joins TRBV5-4 and TRBJ1-2; TRBD1 is a possible D gene (6 bases). CDR3 length: 14 residues. V dropped 3 bases and J dropped 3 bases, with 12 bases sitting between them. Germline values: CDR1 SGHNT, CDR2 YYREEE (reference sequence). CDR3 sequence: CASSYTGSDYGYTF. Written as DNA, the CDR3 is TGTGCCAGCAGCTATACAGGGTCGGACTATGGCTACACCTTC.

This clonotype was detected a few times. The J gene is TRBJ1-1, the V gene TRBV10-3, with 8 bases that match TRBD1. CDR3 length: 14 amino acids. The germline CDR1 and CDR2 sequences are ENHRY and SYGVKD. J was trimmed by 1 base and V by 4 bases; bases with no gene match: 2. The CDR3 region is CAISGDRQNTEAFF. The CDR3 DNA reads as TGTGCCATCAGTGGGGACAGGCAGAACACTGAAGCTTTCTTT.

This clonotype has a handful of counts. This chain uses TRBV20-1 with TRBJ2-4; tentative D call: TRBD1 (6 bases). Looked up from germline, CDR1 is DFQATT and CDR2 is SNEGSKA (reference sequence). V shed 0 bases and J shed 5 bases, with 11 bases lying between them. This CDR3 is 14 amino acids long. CDR3 in DNA: TGCAGTGCTAGAGATACCAGGGGTCAAAACATTCAGTACTTC. Its translation: CSARDTRGQNIQYF.

The CDR3 is CASSLNGPGNAQHF. CDR3 DNA sequence: TGTGCCAGCAGTTTAAACGGCCCGGGAAATGCCCAGCATTTT. The chain links TRBV27 to TRBJ1-5; D not certain. Per germline, CDR1 MNHEY and CDR2 SMNVEV (reference sequence). There are 14 residues in the CDR3. Trimming took 2 bases from V and 11 from J, leaving 16 bases between them.

This clonotype was seen once. This sequence joins TRBV6-5 and TRBJ2-3; perhaps TRBD1 as D (5 bases). Germline V gives CDR1 MNHEY, CDR2 SVGAGI. The CDR3 is 13 residues long. The ends were cut back, 6 bases at V and 2 bases at J, with 9 bases in the middle. The CDR3 loop reads CASRATATDTQYF. CDR3 sequence (DNA): TGTGCCAGCAGGGCGACAGCCACAGATACGCAGTATTTT.

The chain couples TRBV25-1 to TRBJ1-1, with D maybe TRBD1 (5 bases). V was pared by 6 bases and J by 10 bases, with 12 bases between. The CDR3 sequence is 11 residues long. Germline V gene lookup returns CDR1 MGHDK and CDR2 SYGVNS. CDR3 coding DNA: TGTGCCAGCAGGACAGCCGCCGGAGCTTTCTTT. It translates to CASRTAAGAFF.

In its sample, this clonotype was seen a few times. J is TRBJ1-2 and V is TRBV12-3 or TRBV12-4; D unclear. Trimming stripped 3 bases from V and 8 bases from J, with 16 bases between. This CDR3 region has 14 residues. CDR3 nucleotides: TGTGCCAGCAGTTTTGGTAAGGTTAGACGAGGCTACACCTTC. It yields the protein CASSFGKVRRGYTF.

The rearrangement joins TRBV7-2 to TRBJ1-5; D possibly corresponds to TRBD1 (5 bases). The CDR3 has 13 amino acids. V shed 4 bases and J shed 4 bases, with 8 bases lying between them. Germline CDR1 and CDR2: SGHTA and FQGNSA. Here the CDR3 reads CASSSRGNQPQHF. The CDR3 bases are TGTGCCAGCAGCTCCCGGGGGAATCAGCCCCAGCATTTT.

This clonotype turned up a few times. This chain uses TRBV27 with TRBJ2-5; 10 bases match TRBD1. The CDR3 runs 14 residues. Germline V lookup: CDR1 MNHEY, CDR2 SMNVEV (reference sequence). J lost 5 bases, V lost 4 bases, and 4 bases had no gene match. CDR3 amino acids: CASSSGTGVETQYF. Written as DNA, the CDR3 is TGTGCCAGCAGTTCCGGGACAGGGGTGGAGACCCAGTACTTC.

This clonotype has just a few counts. The chain joins TRBV29-1 to TRBJ2-3; D possibly corresponds to TRBD2 (5 bases). Deletions cut 4 bases from V and 6 bases from J, with 5 bases between. The CDR3 sequence is 10 residues long. Germline CDR1 is SQVTM and CDR2 is ANQGSEA. For the CDR3, the DNA is TGCAGCGTTGGGGAGGATACGCAGTATTTT. It translates to CSVGEDTQYF.

This chain connects TRBV20-1 to TRBJ1-1; TRBD1 aligns across 7 bases. From germline, CDR1 is DFQATT and CDR2 SNEGSKA (reference sequence). The ends lost 5 bases at V and 6 bases at J; junction bases unmatched: 6. The CDR3 contains 12 residues. The CDR3 coding sequence is TGCAGTGCTCTCGGGACAGCTTCTGAAGCTTTCTTT. Translated, it gives CSALGTASEAFF.

Here the CDR3 reads CASSSGQGPYEQYF. The CDR3 DNA is TGCGCCAGCAGCTCGGGACAGGGGCCCTACGAGCAGTACTTC. The chain has TRBV10-2 and TRBJ2-7; TRBD1 agrees at 10 bases. Germline CDR1 is WSHSY and CDR2 is SAAADI. Trimming cost V 6 bases and J 2 bases; bases outside gene matches: 4. The CDR3 contains 14 residues.

This clonotype was observed once. The DNA for the CDR3 is TGTGCCAGCAGCCAAGATCTTCACACCTCTGGAAACACCATATATTTT. Encoded protein: CASSQDLHTSGNTIYF. The genes are TRBV14 and TRBJ1-3; D is undetermined. Looked up from germline, CDR1 is SGHDN and CDR2 is FVKESK. This CDR3 is built from 16 residues. Trimming took 0 bases from V and 0 from J, leaving 9 bases between them.

The chain joins TRBV5-4 to TRBJ1-1; D is ambiguous. V was trimmed by 4 bases and J by 2 bases, leaving 9 bases between them. The CDR3 is 13 amino acids. Germline CDR1 is SGHNT and CDR2 is YYREEE (reference sequence). CDR3 nucleotide sequence: TGTGCCAGCAGCGGCGGACTCAACACTGAAGCTTTCTTT. This codes for CASSGGLNTEAFF.

This chain uses TRBV30 with TRBJ1-2; maybe TRBD1 (6 bases). CDR3 length: 13 residues. Germline-derived CDR1 and CDR2 are GTSNPN and SVGIG (reference sequence). Between the trimmed V and J ends, which lost 2 bases and 7 bases, there was a span of 14 bases. The CDR3 DNA reads as TGTGCCTGGAGTCCAAACAGGGCGAGTGGCTACACCTTC. This sequence encodes CAWSPNRASGYTF.

J is TRBJ1-2 and V is TRBV6-2 or TRBV6-3, with TRBD1 as a possible D gene (6 bases). CDR3 length: 13 amino acids. Trimming stripped 6 bases from V and 8 bases from J, with 16 bases between. Germline V gene data show CDR1 as MNHEY and CDR2 as SVGEGT. As DNA, the CDR3 is TGTGCCAGCAGCTCCGGGACAAGCGGCGGCTACACCTTC. Amino acids: CASSSGTSGGYTF.

V usage is TRBV2 and J usage is TRBJ2-3; D is unclear. V shed 2 bases and J shed 1 base, with 10 bases lying between them. From germline, CDR1 is SNHLY and CDR2 FYNNEI. This CDR3 region has 15 residues. The CDR3 bases are TGTGCCAGCAGTGAATATAGTCATGGCACAGATACGCAGTATTTT. Translating it yields CASSEYSHGTDTQYF.

The rearrangement uses TRBV7-2 and TRBJ2-7; the D gene is possibly TRBD1 (5 bases). From germline, CDR1 is SGHTA and CDR2 FQGNSA. This CDR3 spans 14 amino acids. Trimming removed 1 base at V and 2 bases at J, with 9 bases between. The CDR3, as DNA: TGTGCCAGCAGCTTAGGCCCAGGGACCTACGAGCAGTACTTC. Its protein product is CASSLGPGTYEQYF. The complete variable domain, with remaining parts taken from reference TRBV7-2 and TRBJ2-7, reads GAGVSQSPSNKVTEKGKDVELRCDPISGHTALYWYRQSLGQGLEFLIYFQGNSAPDKSGLPSDRFSAERTGGSVSTLTIQRTQQEDSAVYLCASSLGPGTYEQYFGPGTRLTVT.

This clonotype turned up a few times. This rearrangement joins TRBV18 to TRBJ2-2; D is undetermined. Germline values: CDR1 KGHSH, CDR2 LQKENI. V was clipped by 5 bases and J by 5 bases, with 9 bases between them. There are 13 residues in the CDR3. The CDR3 DNA reads as TGTGCCAGCTCATCGACTGCTACCGGGGAGCTGTTTTTT. This translates into CASSSTATGELFF.

This chain connects TRBV9 to TRBJ1-2; no clear D. The CDR3 has 15 amino acids. Germline CDR1 reads SGDLS; CDR2 reads YYNGEE. Trimming took off 3 bases at V and 8 bases at J, with 20 bases between the two ends. The CDR3 DNA is TGTGCCAGCAGCGGGTCCAAGGGTATGGTTCTCGGCTACACCTTC. As protein: CASSGSKGMVLGYTF.

In this sample, this clonotype turned up a few times. The chain combines TRBV6-1 with TRBJ2-1; the match to TRBD1 covers 9 bases. Germline V lookup: CDR1 MNHNS, CDR2 SASEGT. The J segment lost 7 bases and the V segment lost 10 bases, leaving 11 bases of the junction unmatched. The CDR3 covers 14 residues. As DNA, the CDR3 is TGTGCCATCGTCCGGGACAGGGTCTATAATGAGCAGTTCTTC. As protein: CAIVRDRVYNEQFF.

The V gene is TRBV6-5, the J gene TRBJ1-1; 7 nucleotides match TRBD1. J lost 4 bases, V lost 0 bases, and 11 bases had no gene match. Germline assignment: CDR1 MNHEY and CDR2 SVGAGI. CDR3 length: 17 residues. The chain's CDR3 is CASSYSSTGVRGTEAFF. CDR3 DNA: TGTGCCAGCAGTTACTCTTCCACAGGGGTTAGAGGCACTGAAGCTTTCTTT.

This clonotype was detected a few times. The V gene is TRBV14, the J gene TRBJ1-2; D is perhaps TRBD1 (5 bases). Germline assignment: CDR1 SGHDN and CDR2 FVKESK. CDR3 length equals 15 residues. Trimming shortened V by 4 bases and J by 6 bases, and 18 bases separated the two germline ends. The CDR3 region is CASSPLGDVPDGYTF. The CDR3 nucleotides read TGTGCCAGCAGCCCACTTGGGGACGTACCCGATGGCTACACCTTC.

This clonotype was counted a few times. A read error is likely, as this CDR3 ends without the conserved phenylalanine or tryptophan. J is TRBJ2-7 and V is TRBV7-6; D is perhaps TRBD2 (6 bases). Germline values: CDR1 SGHVS, CDR2 FNYEAQ. CDR3 size: 14 residues. V shed 5 bases and J shed 5 bases, with 16 bases lying between them. DNA of the CDR3: TGTGCCAGCAGCCCCTTGGCGGGGCGGAACGAGCAGTACTAC. This codes for CASSPLAGRNEQYY.

This sequence joins TRBV2 and TRBJ2-5, with D tentatively TRBD1 (6 bases). V gave up 6 bases and J gave up 3 bases, with 17 bases separating them. Germline-derived CDR1 and CDR2 are SNHLY and FYNNEI. The CDR3 consists of 15 residues. CDR3 nucleotide sequence: TGTGCCAGCAGGGGCACACAGGGACCCAAAGAGACCCAGTACTTC. Translation gives CASRGTQGPKETQYF.

This clonotype has more than one count but fewer than ten. The chain employs TRBV10-3 and TRBJ1-1, with 8 positions matching TRBD1. The length of the CDR3 is 13 residues. Germline V lookup: CDR1 ENHRY, CDR2 SYGVKD. V lost 8 bases and J lost 5; bases outside the gene matches: 7. The CDR3 coding sequence is TGTGCCATCGGGAGGGGACAGGTGACTGAAGCTTTCTTT. Residues: CAIGRGQVTEAFF.

This clonotype has a handful of counts. The chain has TRBV3-1 and TRBJ1-2, with D uncertain. The V gene lost 1 base and the J gene lost 3 bases, with 6 bases spanning the gap. Germline V gene sequence: CDR1 LGHDT, CDR2 YNNKEL (reference sequence). The CDR3 covers 13 residues. The CDR3, as DNA: TGTGCCAGCAGCCAAGTGCGGCACTATGGCTACACCTTC. It specifies CASSQVRHYGYTF.